This T cell receptor beta chain is from a study of cytomegalovirus exposure and HLA in healthy donors (dated by TCRdb to about 2017). As for the study more broadly: According to an earlier analysis of around 600 of the donors, some 170 million T cells yielded 117 million unique TCR beta sequences and 250 to 350 Gb of sequence data. Alongside the repertoire data, information on donor age, sex, ethnicity and CMV serostatus was compiled. The study used immunosequencing to profile the T cell repertoires of 600 to 850 subjects and linked those repertoires to cytomegalovirus serostatus. Rather than using new phenotypic data, the later analysis identified candidate immune exposures from TCR beta sequences and from how often those sequences occurred across donors. Typing coverage differed by locus: A, B, C, DRB1 and DQB1 were typed in roughly 620-630 donors, DQA1 in roughly 510, DPA1 in roughly 590, and DPB1 in around 490. To decide whether each TCR beta V gene segment behaved as functional or pseudogenic, an earlier analysis of 587 of the donors relied on high-throughput TCR beta sequencing. Every repertoire in the discovery cohort had been generated on one and the same sequencing platform. The study combined high-throughput TCR immunosequencing, statistical association of individual TCRs with disease status, and machine learning to predict cytomegalovirus infection status. Of the roughly 400 genotyped donors, around 81% fell in the genetic ancestry cluster associated with self-reported Caucasian donors. The study aimed to test whether cataloging public T cell receptors could reveal signatures of past pathogen exposure. A later genetic analysis used genome-wide SNP genotypes for about 60% of the 666 donors, treating that subset as a discovery cohort. About 330 gigabases of sequencing data and around 80 million unique TCR sequences made up an early release that covered approximately 700 HLA-typed donors. A separate validation cohort of roughly 110 different subjects was used in addition to the 666-subject first cohort. Among around 400 genotyped donors of the cohort, an average of about 240,000 unique TCR beta nucleotide sequences was sequenced per donor, of which about 19% were non-productive. To study patterns of TCR occurrence, a later analysis re-analyzed previously published TCR beta repertoires from 600 to 750 donors and added high-resolution HLA genotyping. HLA typing covered class I and class II loci at four-digit resolution. Roughly 5 DR-DQ haplotypes were handled as single units for association and clustering, since linkage in the cohort was strong.

The cohort consisted of 650 to 850 healthy bone marrow donors. Cohort members were all nominally healthy when sampled, although unrecorded immune exposures were likely present. The donor tested CMV seronegative and was one of the 352 seronegative cohort members. Every donor gave a peripheral blood sample, and the peripheral blood mononuclear cells from that sample were used for TCR beta sequencing. Genomic DNA extraction from the blood cell samples was performed with the Qiagen DNeasy Blood Extraction Kit. The investigation overall reported the following: According to a later analysis, TCR association rates differed among HLA loci, with DRB1 alleles showing the most associated TCRs and HLA-C alleles showing the fewest. According to a later analysis, parvovirus B19, influenza, CMV and Epstein-Barr virus appeared linked to several top co-occurrence clusters. Strong co-occurrence of HLA alleles, especially DR and DQ, made assigning TCR associations to individual alleles difficult. Correlated functional status among segregating V segments might be attributable to linkage disequilibrium, but an unknown experimental factor could not be ruled out. Across donors, most TCR sequences were observed very rarely, whereas some public TCRs were present in many individuals. V-gene and J-gene trimming of TCR beta chains was associated with a missense DCLRE1C variant in a later genetic analysis, and the association was replicated in an independent cohort. In a later analysis, most CMV-associated TCR beta chains were found to appear HLA-restricted, with HLA associations seemingly driven largely by CMV exposure. Broadly in line with IMGT annotations, most TCR beta V segments showed up in productive rearrangements about 87% or about 30% of the time in an earlier analysis of 450 to 600 of the donors. A cluster of highly shared sequence variants was judged likely to be a technical artifact of the sequencing pipeline. According to a later genetic analysis, donors in an Asian-associated ancestry cluster had fewer N-insertions in productive TCRs than the roughly 700-donor mean. Because counts were too low, under 20 rarely observed V segments, including chromosome 9 orphons, were left out of the earlier analysis of some 640 of the donors. Sequencing depth was assumed to be roughly uniform across donors in the presence/absence analyses, though that assumption may not hold. The classifier was reported to diagnose cytomegalovirus status with high specificity and sensitivity in both the original and validation cohorts. In vitro tests confirmed that a few of the cytomegalovirus-associated TCR beta chains recognize cytomegalovirus antigens. Some IMGT-functional V segments, including TRBV6-2 and TRBV6-3, could not be distinguished by the 87-base-pair reads and were therefore excluded. For the cohort, immune exposure information was limited to CMV serostatus. A further reported finding was that TCR beta sequences accurately predicted the HLA-A and HLA-B alleles for most subjects in the first cohort. HLA typing was unavailable for some donors at each locus, so association tests used only the typed subset. The authors suggested that the approach could potentially be extended to other disease states and immunological phenotypes. A total of 150 or so TCR beta chains were listed by the study as associated with cytomegalovirus. A later analysis associated 16,951 TCR beta sequences with specific HLA alleles at a false discovery rate of 0.05. In a later analysis, HLA-associated TCR beta chains showed more clonal expansion and lower generation probabilities than non-associated chains that were equally common. The cohort was sequenced for TCR beta chains only, and without alpha or paired-chain data the features that could be detected were limited.

Library method: the immunoSEQ multiplex PCR assay. A mixture of 60 forward primers for TCR Vbeta segments and 13 reverse primers for TCR Jbeta segments was used in the multiplex PCR. Amplification of the CDR3 region of rearranged TCR beta genes was performed with a multiplex PCR assay on genomic DNA. Amplified TCR beta libraries were sequenced as 87-base-pair reads on the Illumina HiSeq System. The authors' pipeline ran thus. In a later analysis, tens of millions of unique TCR beta chains were counted across the approximately 640 repertoires, and roughly 11 million of these chains were shared by at least two donors. Raw reads were error-corrected and collapsed into unique sequences with a nearest-neighbor algorithm that merged closely related sequences to remove PCR and sequencing errors. CDR3 sequences were aligned to IMGT reference sequences to assign V, D and J gene segments. For a sequence to be retained, at least a six-nucleotide match to both a V gene segment and a J gene segment was required. Rearrangements were called productive when the CDR3 lacked stop codons and stayed in frame with V and J; all others were non-productive. CDR3 was defined according to IMGT convention as the region running from the second conserved V-encoded cysteine to the conserved J-encoded phenylalanine. The earlier analysis of about 610 of the donors excluded sequences that lacked an unambiguous match to a single V gene segment. In an earlier analysis of 450 to 700 of the donors, V segments were called functional above 56.7% productive rearrangements and were called segregating when the between-donor standard deviation exceeded 5%. A statistical classification framework was built to diagnose cytomegalovirus status from the catalog of TCR beta chain sequences. In a later analysis, TCR nucleotide sequences were compared against IMGT/GENE-DB human TR gene sequences so that V and J genes could be assigned. A later analysis assigned CDR3 sequences and most-parsimonious VDJ recombination scenarios with the TCRdist pipeline. In a later analysis, every TCR beta chain was defined by the combination of its CDR3 amino acid sequence and its V-gene family, and reads without a unique V-gene family were dropped. In a later analysis, fewer than 650 highly shared, low-generation-probability nucleotide sequences were removed to address suspected cross-contamination and a sequencing artifact. In a later analysis, a clonal expansion index was calculated for each public chain from normalized within-repertoire ranks of inferred template counts. A later analysis computed generation probabilities with a VDJ recombination model fitted to out-of-frame rearrangements, and checked the results against IGoR. In a later analysis, hypergeometric tests were used to score TCR-TCR, TCR-HLA and TCR-CMV co-occurrence, with a repertoire-size bias correction applied to TCR pairs. False discovery rates were estimated in a later analysis by permuting HLA or CMV assignments 20 times. In a later analysis, co-occurring TCRs were grouped using DBSCAN, and TCRdist sequence similarity was added for clustering within HLA-allele-positive subsets. Repertoires with fewer than 30,000 or more than 120,000 public chains were left out of co-occurrence clustering, as were four to six repertoires with anomalous nucleotide sharing. Held by TCRdb, this immuneACCESS table contains in-frame sequences only and omits some clones. Under half of the omission traces to an unresolved V gene where checked; the cause of the rest is unknown. For V, J and clone size, that table is used; D and trimming come from the DNA. This sample gives more than 90,000 clones in total; 77% of them show up just once. Approximately 8% of the sample is in the top ten clones.

About this clone itself: Its binding antigen is unknown. One base away there is no much larger clone; base qualities are not given.

The junction shows trimming of 3 bases on V and 9 bases on J, and the gene matches do not reach 7 bases of it. The CDR3 covers 15 residues, taking in both the cysteine and the phenylalanine. Only CDR3 DNA remains: 45 bases, in frame from the first base. CDR1 is given as SGHRS and CDR2 as YFSETQ, both from the germline V gene. The TCR comes from a female donor in good health and CMV-seronegative. The sequence joins TRBV5-1 to TRBJ2-1, and 12 bases in between align with TRBD1. Source material: PBMCs. CDR3 loop: CASSSGTGGMFEQFF. The nucleotides are TGCGCCAGCAGCTCGGGGACAGGGGGCATGTTTGAGCAGTTCTTC.